These 23 T cell receptor beta chains were all obtained from the same sample, sequenced in a study of molecular identifiers for immune sequencing clone quantification (dated 2018 in TCRdb). The library was made by PCR. The sequencing machine was an Illumina HiSeq 4000. TCRdb cleaned the public reads at Q25 with fastp, built clones with MiXCR and kept in-frame beta chains. Records with the same CDR3 protein are collapsed into one entry carrying the most frequent genes and DNA. This sample has around 470,000 distinct CDR3 sequences in its table, and about a fifth of those were observed once. Approximately 0.84% of the sample is held by the ten biggest clonotypes. What was sequenced was naive CD8+ T cells from blood, with Jurkat cell RNA spiked in. Per the publication, the cell subset or site label means: FACS-sorted CD8+CD4-CCR7+CD45RA+ naive T cells. All receptors derive from a human donor in good health. Some libraries in this study had Jurkat cell RNA spiked in.

This clonotype occurred many times. The rearrangement joins TRBV19 to TRBJ1-2; D remains ambiguous. The CDR3 contains 14 residues. CDR1 is LNHDA and CDR2 is SQIVND in the germline V gene (reference sequence). Between the trimmed V and J ends, which lost 7 bases and 5 bases, there was a span of 17 bases. Written as DNA, the CDR3 is TGTGCCAGTAAGAAGACACCCACCGATTATGGCTACACCTTC. This translates into CASKKTPTDYGYTF.

This clonotype was seen repeatedly, ten times or more. Here the CDR3 DNA reads TGTGCCAGCAGCTTAGGGACTAGCAATGAGCAGTTCTTC. Translated: CASSLGTSNEQFF. The chain links TRBV7-2 to TRBJ2-1; 7 positions match TRBD2. Germline lookup yields CDR1 SGHTA and CDR2 FQGNSA. CDR3 length: 13 residues. With 1 base clipped from V and 6 bases from J, the junction kept 0 bases outside the gene matches.

On this clonotype: A much larger clonotype is one base distant, so this may be a read error. The chain employs TRBV7-2 and TRBJ2-7; TRBD2 aligns across 8 bases. The germline V gene has CDR1 SGHTA and CDR2 FQGNSA. CDR3 length equals 14 residues. The ends lost 6 bases at V and 5 bases at J; junction bases unmatched: 9. CDR3 bases: TGTGCCAGCAGAGACAACGGGGGGGCCGACGAGCAGTACTTC. Translating gives CASRDNGGADEQYF.

This clonotype was recorded many times. The rearrangement joins TRBV7-2 to TRBJ2-7; D possibly corresponds to TRBD1 (6 bases). This CDR3 region has 15 residues. CDR1 SGHTA and CDR2 FQGNSA come from the germline V gene. V was shortened by 3 bases and J by 3 bases, with 15 bases between the two germline ends. The CDR3 loop is CASSFPPGQRYEQYF. CDR3 sequence (DNA): TGTGCCAGCAGCTTCCCCCCCGGACAGCGCTACGAGCAGTACTTC.

This clonotype was detected many times. This chain connects TRBV20-1 to TRBJ1-1; 9 positions match TRBD1. Trimming cost V 6 bases and J 5 bases; bases outside gene matches: 7. The CDR3 covers 13 residues. The germline CDR1 and CDR2 sequences are DFQATT and SNEGSKA (reference sequence). CDR3 coding DNA: TGCAGTGCGCTACAGGGGGCAAATACTGAAGCTTTCTTT. Amino acids: CSALQGANTEAFF.

The table lists this clonotype with many counts. This chain uses TRBV4-3 with TRBJ1-1; tentatively, D is TRBD1 (5 bases). Germline V CDR1 and CDR2: LGHNA, YSLEER. CDR3 length equals 15 residues. The V end was cut by 2 bases, the J end by 4 bases, with 14 bases between. The CDR3 nucleotides are TGCGCCAGCAGCCAAAACCTGGCAGGGACCACTGAAGCTTTCTTT. This codes for CASSQNLAGTTEAFF.

The rearrangement links TRBV21-1 to TRBJ2-7; the table's D gene call, TRBD1, was not cross checked with the DNA. TRBV21-1 is a recognized pseudogene. The CDR3 length is 15 residues. Written as DNA, the CDR3 is TGTGCCAGCAGCAAAGAATGCGAGGGGTACTACGAGCAGTACTTC. Translating gives CASSKECEGYYEQYF.

In the case of this clonotype: One base away lies a much larger clone, so this may be a sequencing read error. The rearrangement links TRBV7-2 to TRBJ2-5, with 10 bases identical to TRBD2. The germline V gene has CDR1 SGHTA and CDR2 FQGNSA. The CDR3 has 16 residues. V shed 1 base and J 4 bases; nucleotides not matched to a gene: 6. CDR3: CASSLGFLAGVETQYF. The CDR3 coding sequence is TGTGCCAGCAGCTTAGGGTTTCTAGCGGGGGTAGAGACCCAGTACTTC.

This clonotype showed up many times. This chain uses TRBV4-3 with TRBJ2-1, with D perhaps matching TRBD2 (5 bases). CDR1 and CDR2 from the germline V gene are LGHNA and YSLEER. The CDR3 spans 16 residues. The germline V and J ends were trimmed by 1 base and 4 bases, with 14 bases remaining between them. The DNA of the CDR3 is TGCGCCAGCAGCCAAGGATCGAGGGCCGGATACAATGAGCAGTTCTTC. This codes for CASSQGSRAGYNEQFF.

The chain is built from TRBV12-3 or TRBV12-4 and TRBJ2-2, with D tentatively TRBD1 or TRBD2 (6 bases each). V was pared by 3 bases and J by 7 bases, with 12 bases between. This CDR3 contains 14 residues. CDR3 bases: TGTGCCAGCAGTTTTCGCGGGACAAACGGGGAGCTGTTTTTT. Residues: CASSFRGTNGELFF.

This clonotype came up a few times. The genes are TRBV19 and TRBJ1-1, with D tentatively TRBD1 (6 bases). Trimming removed 0 bases from V and 0 bases from J, with 23 bases in between. In germline, CDR1 is LNHDA, CDR2 SQIVND (reference sequence). This CDR3 region has 20 residues. CDR3 nucleotides: TGTGCCAGTAGTATAGATCTTCCCGGACAGTCAGGCCGGATGAACACTGAAGCTTTCTTT. Translated: CASSIDLPGQSGRMNTEAFF.

This chain connects TRBV7-6 to TRBJ1-1; D is perhaps TRBD1 (6 bases). Germline loops: CDR1 SGHVS, CDR2 FNYEAQ. V lost 6 bases, J lost 1 base, and 30 bases lay in between. This CDR3 comprises 20 residues. CDR3 region: CASSRAPSLGGGSANTEAFF. Written as DNA, the CDR3 is TGTGCCAGCAGTCGGGCCCCCTCGTTGGGTGGGGGCTCGGCGAACACTGAAGCTTTCTTT.

This clonotype was detected ten times or more. J is TRBJ1-6 and V is TRBV11-2; D perhaps matches TRBD1 (6 bases). The CDR3 totals 16 residues. V was cut by 2 bases and J by 2 bases, with 10 bases left in between. Germline CDR1 SGHAT, CDR2 FQNNGV. This CDR3 is CASSLLGQAYNSPLHF. The CDR3, as DNA: TGTGCCAGCAGCTTACTGGGACAAGCCTATAATTCACCCCTCCACTTT.

This clonotype was picked up a small number of times. The chain couples TRBV7-9 to TRBJ2-1, with 9 bases fitting TRBD2. This CDR3 comprises 16 residues. Trimming removed 3 bases from V and 2 bases from J; junction bases left unmatched: 5. CDR1 SEHNR and CDR2 FQNEAQ come from the germline V gene (reference sequence). DNA for the CDR3: TGTGCCAGCAGCTTCTTAGCGGGGGAAACCTACAATGAGCAGTTCTTC. It translates to CASSFLAGETYNEQFF.

The sample holds many counts of this clonotype. This sequence joins TRBV4-3 and TRBJ1-1, with 7 bases lining up with TRBD1. The V gene end was trimmed by 0 bases and the J gene end by 5 bases; junction bases not matched to a gene: 9. Germline V CDR1 and CDR2: LGHNA, YSLEER. CDR3 length: 16 residues. The CDR3, as DNA: TGCGCCAGCAGCCAAGATTTCGGGACAGCCAAGACTGAAGCTTTCTTT. Protein sequence: CASSQDFGTAKTEAFF.

This clonotype was found many times. The chain employs TRBV2 and TRBJ1-5; no firm D call. The CDR3 runs to 14 residues. V was trimmed by 2 bases and J by 7 bases, leaving 12 bases between them. Germline V lookup: CDR1 SNHLY, CDR2 FYNNEI. CDR3 in DNA: TGTGCCAGCAGTGAATATGGTGTGGGGCAGCCCCAGCATTTT. Its protein is CASSEYGVGQPQHF.

This clonotype was seen more than once but under ten times. The genes are TRBV10-2 and TRBJ2-4; D might be TRBD2 (5 bases). Germline V gives CDR1 WSHSY, CDR2 SAAADI. This CDR3 has 16 residues. V lost 2 bases and J 1 base, leaving 12 bases between the germline ends. CDR3 DNA: TGCGCCAGCAGTGAGCCATCGGACTTGGCCAAAAACATTCAGTACTTC. Protein: CASSEPSDLAKNIQYF.

This clonotype occurred many times. The rearrangement links TRBV7-9 to TRBJ2-7, with 9 bases aligning to TRBD2. The CDR3 consists of 15 residues. With V trimmed by 5 bases and J by 3 bases, 8 bases remained unmatched. Germline CDR1 is SEHNR and CDR2 is FQNEAQ (reference sequence). The CDR3 DNA sequence: TGTGCCAGCAGCCCGGGTTTAGCGGGAGACTACGAGCAGTACTTC. As protein: CASSPGLAGDYEQYF.

This clonotype showed up many times. This chain uses TRBV20-1 with TRBJ2-7; no clear D gene. The CDR3 runs 13 residues. Germline-derived CDR1 and CDR2 are DFQATT and SNEGSKA (reference sequence). Trimming left V 3 bases short and J 0 bases short, with 9 bases between. The CDR3 loop reads CSARSRSSYEQYF. Here the CDR3 DNA reads TGCAGTGCTAGGTCCCGTAGCTCCTACGAGCAGTACTTC.

A word on this clonotype: A much larger clone is a single base away; this may be a read error. The chain carries TRBV19 and TRBJ2-6, with D maybe TRBD1 (5 bases). Germline values: CDR1 LNHDA, CDR2 SQIVND (reference sequence). This CDR3 region has 15 residues. CDR3 region: CASSITYAGANVLSF. CDR3 DNA: TGTGCCAGTAGTATCACATACGCTGGGGCCAACGTCCTGTCTTTC.

This clonotype was seen a handful of times. The chain links TRBV5-1 to TRBJ2-7, with 9 bases aligning to TRBD2. V was clipped by 0 bases and J by 0 bases; unmatched bases: 10. This CDR3 comprises 18 residues. Looked up from germline, CDR1 is SGHRS and CDR2 is YFSETQ. The CDR3 region has the DNA TGCGCCAGCAGCTTGGTTTACTTAGCGGGAGTGAGCTCCTACGAGCAGTACTTC. Protein product: CASSLVYLAGVSSYEQYF.

This clonotype has a count of ten or more. This chain joins TRBV24-1 and TRBJ2-3; D not resolved. V was cut by 0 bases and J by 1 base, with 7 bases left in between. The CDR3 covers 15 residues. The V gene's germline CDR1 is KGHDR and CDR2 SFDVKD. The DNA for the CDR3 is TGTGCCACCAGTGATTTGATGGCAGGCACAGATACGCAGTATTTT. This codes for CATSDLMAGTDTQYF.

This clonotype was recorded at least ten times. The chain has TRBV7-9 and TRBJ1-1, with a weak D call TRBD1 (6 bases). This CDR3 region has 14 residues. The germline V gene encodes CDR1 SEHNR and CDR2 FQNEAQ (reference sequence). The V and J ends lost 5 bases and 7 bases respectively, with 17 bases between them. DNA of the CDR3: TGTGCCAGCAGCAGCACGGACAGTCCGATTGAAGCTTTCTTT. Protein: CASSSTDSPIEAFF.